Given below is one T cell receptor (beta chain) in context. The antigen remains undetermined. The V gene's germline CDR1 is SGHRS and CDR2 YFSETQ. The CDR3 runs 15 residues. Deletions cut 5 bases from V and 0 bases from J, with 14 bases between. The sample is drawn from a study of beta chain features in type 1 diabetes. The whole isolated RNA underwent reverse transcription, so sequencing captured expressed TCRB transcripts. Sequencing used immunoSEQ multiplex PCR; TCRdb keeps in-frame clones, though not all of them. The table has around 200,000 clones, approximately 13% seen once. Study-level results: At VDJ recombination sites, type 1 diabetes patients had fewer insertions and more deleted nucleotides.

The V and J genes are TRBV5-1 and TRBJ1-1, with a tentative D call TRBD1 (5 bases). The source of this sequence is a woman aged 18-29 years in good health. Sequenced: central memory CD4+ T cells from blood. The CDR3 nucleotides are TGCGCCAGCAGTACGGAGGGGTTAATGAACACTGAAGCTTTCTTT. This translates into CASSTEGLMNTEAFF. Full variable domain (rest looked up from reference TRBV5-1 and TRBJ1-1): KAGVTQTPRYLIKTRGQQVTLSCSPISGHRSVSWYQQTPGQGLQFLFEYFSETQRNKGNFPGRFSGRQFSNSRSEMNVSTLELGDSALYLCASSTEGLMNTEAFFGQGTRLTVV.